This T cell receptor (beta chain) stems from a study of Ad26.COV2.S vaccination and SARS-CoV-2 variants. Data came from immunoSEQ multiplex PCR; TCRdb stores just in-frame clones and leaves some out. This sample has nearly 400,000 clones, with 89% found just once. CDR3 length equals 13 residues. V was shortened by 8 bases and J by 5 bases, with 16 bases between the two germline ends. The germline CDR1 and CDR2 sequences are MDHEN and SYDVKM. Sample treatment: 15 to 20 received Ad26.COV2.S at low or high dose, single or two shots; 5 received placebo; per-sample allocation not given. Sampling happened 63 days after the first vaccine or placebo injection.

The receptor comes from a person aged 18-65 years who received the Ad26.COV2.S COVID-19 vaccine or a placebo. The chain carries TRBV28 and TRBJ2-7; TRBD2 might be the D (5 bases). The sample was peripheral blood, taken in a trial of Ad26.COV2.S vaccine versus placebo. DNA for the CDR3: TGTGCCAGCTTAGGGTTGAGGGTCCACGAGCAGTACTTC. Its translation: CASLGLRVHEQYF.